This TCR beta chain is from a study of blood T cell repertoires in COVID-19. Sequenced by immunoSEQ multiplex PCR; TCRdb stores in-frame clones only, minus some. The sample contains roughly 230,000 clones, around 83% of which appear only once. The germline CDR1 and CDR2 sequences are MNHNS and SASEGT. This CDR3 is 14 amino acids long. The ends were cut back, 1 base at V and 7 bases at J, with 8 bases in the middle. Sequenced: peripheral blood. This clonotype was obtained from a man aged 40-49 years with active or convalescent COVID-19. The gene calls are TRBV6-1 and TRBJ1-6; D is possibly TRBD1 (5 bases). CDR3 sequence reads: CASSEEGPNSPLHF. CDR3 in DNA: TGTGCCAGCAGTGAAGAGGGGCCCAATTCACCCCTCCACTTT.